These 18 T cell receptor beta chains were all obtained from the same sample, sequenced in a study of CXCR3-negative and CXCR3-positive naive CD8 T cells. 5' RACE with UMI labels generated the TRB cDNA libraries. Following a re-call of the 5' RACE reads, TCRdb has one entry per CDR3 protein and lacks DNA. Its listing shows 50,000 to 75,000 distinct CDR3 sequences. Sequenced input: naive CXCR3- CD8+ T cells from blood. Subset: CD45RO-CCR7+CD27+CD95- naive CD8+ T cells lacking CXCR3 (TNR3-). Source of these receptors: a human donor in good health. Some clones in this sample may be carry-over from other donors' samples.

This chain links TRBV28 with TRBJ2-1; lacking DNA, the TRBD2 call made by TCRdb goes unchecked. This CDR3 contains 15 residues. Looked up from germline, CDR1 is MDHEN and CDR2 is SYDVKM. The CDR3 loop reads CASRRQSLSYNEQFF. Variable domain in full (rest from reference TRBV28 and TRBJ2-1): DVKVTQSSRYLVKRTGEKVFLECVQDMDHENMFWYRQDPGLGLRLIYFSYDVKMKEKGDIPEGYSVSREKKERFSLILESASTNQTSMYLCASRRQSLSYNEQFFGPGTRLTVL.

This chain joins TRBV6-5 and TRBJ1-2; TCRdb proposes TRBD1, but this gene call is untestable without DNA. Germline CDR1 MNHEY, CDR2 SVGAGI. The CDR3 has 15 amino acids. The CDR3 region is CASSYGADQSYGYTF.

The CDR3 loop is CASTDRGSYEQYF. The chain has TRBV27 and TRBJ2-7. This CDR3 contains 13 residues. Germline assignment: CDR1 MNHEY and CDR2 SMNVEV (reference sequence).

The chain combines TRBV28 with TRBJ2-7; the TRBD1 assignment by TCRdb is unverifiable without DNA. This CDR3 is built from 15 residues. Per germline, CDR1 MDHEN and CDR2 SYDVKM. CDR3 sequence: CASSQTGEAAYEQYF.

The chain joins TRBV25-1 to TRBJ1-3. CDR1 and CDR2 (germline): MGHDK, SYGVNS. CDR3 size: 16 residues. This CDR3 is CASSEYFEPSGNTIYF.

The V gene is TRBV7-2, the J gene TRBJ2-7; TCRdb proposes TRBD1, but this gene call is untestable without DNA. This CDR3 has 16 residues. Germline CDR1 is SGHTA and CDR2 is FQGNSA. CDR3 protein: CASSPGGSGSSYEQYF.

The V and J genes are TRBV7-2 and TRBJ2-1; without DNA, the TCRdb call of TRBD1 cannot be checked. CDR1 and CDR2 from the germline V gene are SGHTA and FQGNSA. CDR3 size: 15 residues. The CDR3 sequence is CASSTGQNSYNEQFF.

This CDR3 reads CASSLGTAQETQYF. V and J are TRBV7-9 and TRBJ2-5. The CDR3 extends over 14 amino acids. Per germline, CDR1 SEHNR and CDR2 FQNEAQ (reference sequence).

This chain connects TRBV20-1 to TRBJ2-1; TCRdb outputs TRBD2, but without DNA this stays unchecked. Germline V gene data show CDR1 as DFQATT and CDR2 as SNEGSKA (reference sequence). CDR3 length equals 14 residues. CDR3 region: CSARDRLASSEQFF.

The chain has TRBV20-1 and TRBJ2-7; TCRdb designates TRBD1, a call that cannot be tested without DNA. The V gene's germline CDR1 is DFQATT and CDR2 SNEGSKA (reference sequence). The CDR3 loop spans 16 amino acids. The CDR3 spells CSARDLAGLTSSEQYF.

The rearrangement joins TRBV6-2 or TRBV6-3 to TRBJ2-2; TCRdb indicates TRBD1, and absent DNA this call remains unverified. Germline loops: CDR1 MNHEY, CDR2 SVGEGT. CDR3 length: 15 residues. CDR3 sequence reads: CASRDNRVETGELFF.

The gene calls are TRBV29-1 and TRBJ2-5; TCRdb gives TRBD2 as the D gene, but with no DNA this cannot be confirmed. The CDR3 is 16 amino acids. Per the germline V gene, CDR1 is SQVTM and CDR2 is ANQGSEA. Here the CDR3 reads CSVVAPPLTYQETQYF.

The chain is built from TRBV4-2 and TRBJ1-5. There are 18 residues in the CDR3. Looked up from germline, CDR1 is LGHNA and CDR2 is YNFKEQ. The CDR3 protein is CASSQFLTADNSNQPQHF.

The chain recombines TRBV5-1 with TRBJ2-3. This CDR3 has 14 residues. Germline V lookup: CDR1 SGHRS, CDR2 YFSETQ. The CDR3: CASSRDGTTDTQYF. The full variable domain, with the rest looked up from reference TRBV5-1 and TRBJ2-3, is KAGVTQTPRYLIKTRGQQVTLSCSPISGHRSVSWYQQTPGQGLQFLFEYFSETQRNKGNFPGRFSGRQFSNSRSEMNVSTLELGDSALYLCASSRDGTTDTQYFGPGTRLTVL.

The chain links TRBV5-1 to TRBJ2-7; no DNA is available, so the TRBD1 call from TCRdb remains unchecked. The CDR3 has 16 residues. Per germline, CDR1 SGHRS and CDR2 YFSETQ. This CDR3 reads CASSGSWGESSYEQYF.

The V gene is TRBV28, the J gene TRBJ1-4; TCRdb returns TRBD1, unconfirmable since there is no DNA. Germline V CDR1 and CDR2: MDHEN, SYDVKM. The CDR3 runs to 13 residues. CDR3 sequence: CASFNRGYEKLFF.

The V and J genes are TRBV29-1 and TRBJ2-5; as DNA is missing, the TRBD1 call by TCRdb cannot be tested. Germline loops: CDR1 SQVTM, CDR2 ANQGSEA. The CDR3 has 13 residues. The CDR3 sequence: CSVDGVQGETQYF.

The chain carries TRBV4-3 and TRBJ2-5; with no DNA, the TCRdb D assignment of TRBD1 cannot be verified. Looked up from germline, CDR1 is LGHNA and CDR2 is YSLEER. This CDR3 contains 15 residues. The CDR3: CASSQRQGEMETQYF.